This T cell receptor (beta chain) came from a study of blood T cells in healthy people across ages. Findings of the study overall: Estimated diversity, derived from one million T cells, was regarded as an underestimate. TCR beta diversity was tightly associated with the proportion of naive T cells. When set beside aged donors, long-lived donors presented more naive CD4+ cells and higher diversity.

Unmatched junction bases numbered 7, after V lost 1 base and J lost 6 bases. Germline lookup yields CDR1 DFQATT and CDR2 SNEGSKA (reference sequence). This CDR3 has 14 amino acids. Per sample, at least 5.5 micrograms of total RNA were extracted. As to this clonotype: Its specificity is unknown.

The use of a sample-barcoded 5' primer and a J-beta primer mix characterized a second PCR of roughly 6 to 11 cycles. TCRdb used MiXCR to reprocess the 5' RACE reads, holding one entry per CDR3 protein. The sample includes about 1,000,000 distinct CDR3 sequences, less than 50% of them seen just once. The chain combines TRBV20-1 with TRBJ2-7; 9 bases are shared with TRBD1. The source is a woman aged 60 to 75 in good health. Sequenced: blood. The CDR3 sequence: CSARVTGGFGEQYF. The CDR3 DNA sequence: TGCAGTGCTAGAGTGACAGGGGGTTTCGGCGAGCAGTACTTC.